The 8 T cell receptor beta chains in this list originate from one sample, sequenced in a study of cytomegalovirus exposure and HLA in healthy donors. In the PCR, 60 Vbeta and 13 Jbeta primers were used. Measured with immunoSEQ multiplex PCR; TCRdb has only the in-frame clones, and not every one. The sample lists approximately 53,000 clones, roughly 75% occurring once. Specimen: PBMCs. The origin of the receptors is a man younger than 45 in good health and CMV-seropositive.

This clone has more than one count but fewer than ten. The chain couples TRBV27 to TRBJ1-1; tentative D call: TRBD1 (5 bases). CDR1 is MNHEY, CDR2 SMNVEV, per germline (reference sequence). CDR3 size: 13 residues. Trimming removed 2 bases from V and 10 bases from J, with 14 bases in between. The CDR3 DNA reads as TGTGCCAGCAGTTTACTCGGTGGCCAGGGAGCTTTCTTT. Protein sequence: CASSLLGGQGAFF.

The CDR3, as DNA: TGTGCCAGCAGTTACGACGGGACACCTAGCACAGATACGCAGTATTTT. This translates into CASSYDGTPSTDTQYF. The chain carries TRBV6-6 and TRBJ2-3; D perhaps matches TRBD1 (6 bases). The germline V gene has CDR1 MNHNY and CDR2 SVGAGI (reference sequence). V lost 2 bases and J 0 bases, leaving 12 bases between the germline ends. This CDR3 has 16 amino acids.

This rearrangement joins TRBV11-2 to TRBJ2-2, with 9 bases fitting TRBD2. This CDR3 spans 16 amino acids. V lost 8 bases, J lost 6 bases, and 13 bases stayed unmatched. Germline assignment: CDR1 SGHAT and CDR2 FQNNGV. CDR3 sequence reads: CASRLRGGDSAGELFF. CDR3 DNA: TGTGCCAGCCGTCTGCGCGGGGGGGATTCGGCCGGGGAGCTGTTTTTT.

This chain joins TRBV6-5 and TRBJ2-5, with 9 bases that match TRBD1. The J call is uncertain, as TRBJ2-7 better fits the DNA end. Germline CDR1 MNHEY, CDR2 SVGAGI. This CDR3 is 14 amino acids long. CDR3 DNA: TGTGCCAGCAGAAACCCGGACAGGGGTTACGAGCAGTACTTC. This gives the protein CASRNPDRGYEQYF.

The chain has TRBV6-1 and TRBJ1-2, with TRBD1 as a possible D gene (6 bases). The germline V gene encodes CDR1 MNHNS and CDR2 SASEGT. Trimming removed 6 bases at V and 2 bases at J, with 16 bases between. This CDR3 comprises 15 residues. The CDR3 loop reads CASSTLLQGNYGYTF. The CDR3 DNA follows: TGTGCCAGCAGCACATTACTACAGGGCAACTATGGCTACACCTTC.

The chain joins TRBV4-2 to TRBJ1-1, with TRBD1 identical over 7 bases. CDR3 length equals 13 residues. Germline values: CDR1 LGHNA, CDR2 YNFKEQ. With 4 bases clipped from V and 7 bases from J, the junction kept 6 bases outside the gene matches. The CDR3: CASSRGTDLEAFF. As DNA, the CDR3 is TGTGCCAGCAGCCGTGGGACAGACCTTGAAGCTTTCTTT.

The J gene is TRBJ2-5, the V gene TRBV7-2, with a weak D call TRBD1 (6 bases). CDR1 is SGHTA and CDR2 is FQGNSA in the germline V gene. This CDR3 has 13 residues. The V end lost 6 bases, the J end lost 4 bases, and 12 bases lay between the germline ends. The chain's CDR3 is CASSFRGPETQYF. The CDR3 DNA is TGTGCCAGCAGTTTCAGGGGACCAGAGACCCAGTACTTC.

Only one count was recorded for this clone. The V gene is TRBV27, the J gene TRBJ1-2; weak D call: TRBD1 (6 bases). Deletions cut 6 bases from V and 2 bases from J, with 13 bases between. This CDR3 is built from 14 residues. Germline assignment: CDR1 MNHEY and CDR2 SMNVEV (reference sequence). The CDR3 bases are TGTGCCAGCAGCTGGACAGTTTCCAACTATGGCTACACCTTC. This encodes CASSWTVSNYGYTF.